Sequencing of this T cell receptor (beta chain) was carried out in a study of T cell responses to AZD1222 COVID-19 vaccine. Study-wide points: Among the donors, most were white British and more were female, and clonal diversity was possibly underestimated. At baseline, just 6 or 7 AZD1222 recipients tested seropositive.

CDR3 length: 16 residues. Sequencing was performed with immunoSEQ multiplex PCR; in TCRdb, only in-frame clones are kept and a portion is missing. The sample comprises 50,000 to 70,000 clones, approximately 86% of which are singletons, and 6.9% rests with the top ten. Doses given second, at about 4 or about 12 weeks, were pooled. A word on this clone: The antigen is not known.

The clonotype was recovered from an adult who received the AZD1222 COVID-19 vaccine. The rearrangement joins TRBV1 to TRBJ1-4. TRBV1 is designated a pseudogene. The sequencing used peripheral blood, collected 28 days after the second AZD1222 dose. CDR3 sequence (DNA): TGCACCAGCAGCCAAGATCGGCGAGGGGCTAATGAAAAACTGTTTTTT. It codes for CTSSQDRRGANEKLFF.